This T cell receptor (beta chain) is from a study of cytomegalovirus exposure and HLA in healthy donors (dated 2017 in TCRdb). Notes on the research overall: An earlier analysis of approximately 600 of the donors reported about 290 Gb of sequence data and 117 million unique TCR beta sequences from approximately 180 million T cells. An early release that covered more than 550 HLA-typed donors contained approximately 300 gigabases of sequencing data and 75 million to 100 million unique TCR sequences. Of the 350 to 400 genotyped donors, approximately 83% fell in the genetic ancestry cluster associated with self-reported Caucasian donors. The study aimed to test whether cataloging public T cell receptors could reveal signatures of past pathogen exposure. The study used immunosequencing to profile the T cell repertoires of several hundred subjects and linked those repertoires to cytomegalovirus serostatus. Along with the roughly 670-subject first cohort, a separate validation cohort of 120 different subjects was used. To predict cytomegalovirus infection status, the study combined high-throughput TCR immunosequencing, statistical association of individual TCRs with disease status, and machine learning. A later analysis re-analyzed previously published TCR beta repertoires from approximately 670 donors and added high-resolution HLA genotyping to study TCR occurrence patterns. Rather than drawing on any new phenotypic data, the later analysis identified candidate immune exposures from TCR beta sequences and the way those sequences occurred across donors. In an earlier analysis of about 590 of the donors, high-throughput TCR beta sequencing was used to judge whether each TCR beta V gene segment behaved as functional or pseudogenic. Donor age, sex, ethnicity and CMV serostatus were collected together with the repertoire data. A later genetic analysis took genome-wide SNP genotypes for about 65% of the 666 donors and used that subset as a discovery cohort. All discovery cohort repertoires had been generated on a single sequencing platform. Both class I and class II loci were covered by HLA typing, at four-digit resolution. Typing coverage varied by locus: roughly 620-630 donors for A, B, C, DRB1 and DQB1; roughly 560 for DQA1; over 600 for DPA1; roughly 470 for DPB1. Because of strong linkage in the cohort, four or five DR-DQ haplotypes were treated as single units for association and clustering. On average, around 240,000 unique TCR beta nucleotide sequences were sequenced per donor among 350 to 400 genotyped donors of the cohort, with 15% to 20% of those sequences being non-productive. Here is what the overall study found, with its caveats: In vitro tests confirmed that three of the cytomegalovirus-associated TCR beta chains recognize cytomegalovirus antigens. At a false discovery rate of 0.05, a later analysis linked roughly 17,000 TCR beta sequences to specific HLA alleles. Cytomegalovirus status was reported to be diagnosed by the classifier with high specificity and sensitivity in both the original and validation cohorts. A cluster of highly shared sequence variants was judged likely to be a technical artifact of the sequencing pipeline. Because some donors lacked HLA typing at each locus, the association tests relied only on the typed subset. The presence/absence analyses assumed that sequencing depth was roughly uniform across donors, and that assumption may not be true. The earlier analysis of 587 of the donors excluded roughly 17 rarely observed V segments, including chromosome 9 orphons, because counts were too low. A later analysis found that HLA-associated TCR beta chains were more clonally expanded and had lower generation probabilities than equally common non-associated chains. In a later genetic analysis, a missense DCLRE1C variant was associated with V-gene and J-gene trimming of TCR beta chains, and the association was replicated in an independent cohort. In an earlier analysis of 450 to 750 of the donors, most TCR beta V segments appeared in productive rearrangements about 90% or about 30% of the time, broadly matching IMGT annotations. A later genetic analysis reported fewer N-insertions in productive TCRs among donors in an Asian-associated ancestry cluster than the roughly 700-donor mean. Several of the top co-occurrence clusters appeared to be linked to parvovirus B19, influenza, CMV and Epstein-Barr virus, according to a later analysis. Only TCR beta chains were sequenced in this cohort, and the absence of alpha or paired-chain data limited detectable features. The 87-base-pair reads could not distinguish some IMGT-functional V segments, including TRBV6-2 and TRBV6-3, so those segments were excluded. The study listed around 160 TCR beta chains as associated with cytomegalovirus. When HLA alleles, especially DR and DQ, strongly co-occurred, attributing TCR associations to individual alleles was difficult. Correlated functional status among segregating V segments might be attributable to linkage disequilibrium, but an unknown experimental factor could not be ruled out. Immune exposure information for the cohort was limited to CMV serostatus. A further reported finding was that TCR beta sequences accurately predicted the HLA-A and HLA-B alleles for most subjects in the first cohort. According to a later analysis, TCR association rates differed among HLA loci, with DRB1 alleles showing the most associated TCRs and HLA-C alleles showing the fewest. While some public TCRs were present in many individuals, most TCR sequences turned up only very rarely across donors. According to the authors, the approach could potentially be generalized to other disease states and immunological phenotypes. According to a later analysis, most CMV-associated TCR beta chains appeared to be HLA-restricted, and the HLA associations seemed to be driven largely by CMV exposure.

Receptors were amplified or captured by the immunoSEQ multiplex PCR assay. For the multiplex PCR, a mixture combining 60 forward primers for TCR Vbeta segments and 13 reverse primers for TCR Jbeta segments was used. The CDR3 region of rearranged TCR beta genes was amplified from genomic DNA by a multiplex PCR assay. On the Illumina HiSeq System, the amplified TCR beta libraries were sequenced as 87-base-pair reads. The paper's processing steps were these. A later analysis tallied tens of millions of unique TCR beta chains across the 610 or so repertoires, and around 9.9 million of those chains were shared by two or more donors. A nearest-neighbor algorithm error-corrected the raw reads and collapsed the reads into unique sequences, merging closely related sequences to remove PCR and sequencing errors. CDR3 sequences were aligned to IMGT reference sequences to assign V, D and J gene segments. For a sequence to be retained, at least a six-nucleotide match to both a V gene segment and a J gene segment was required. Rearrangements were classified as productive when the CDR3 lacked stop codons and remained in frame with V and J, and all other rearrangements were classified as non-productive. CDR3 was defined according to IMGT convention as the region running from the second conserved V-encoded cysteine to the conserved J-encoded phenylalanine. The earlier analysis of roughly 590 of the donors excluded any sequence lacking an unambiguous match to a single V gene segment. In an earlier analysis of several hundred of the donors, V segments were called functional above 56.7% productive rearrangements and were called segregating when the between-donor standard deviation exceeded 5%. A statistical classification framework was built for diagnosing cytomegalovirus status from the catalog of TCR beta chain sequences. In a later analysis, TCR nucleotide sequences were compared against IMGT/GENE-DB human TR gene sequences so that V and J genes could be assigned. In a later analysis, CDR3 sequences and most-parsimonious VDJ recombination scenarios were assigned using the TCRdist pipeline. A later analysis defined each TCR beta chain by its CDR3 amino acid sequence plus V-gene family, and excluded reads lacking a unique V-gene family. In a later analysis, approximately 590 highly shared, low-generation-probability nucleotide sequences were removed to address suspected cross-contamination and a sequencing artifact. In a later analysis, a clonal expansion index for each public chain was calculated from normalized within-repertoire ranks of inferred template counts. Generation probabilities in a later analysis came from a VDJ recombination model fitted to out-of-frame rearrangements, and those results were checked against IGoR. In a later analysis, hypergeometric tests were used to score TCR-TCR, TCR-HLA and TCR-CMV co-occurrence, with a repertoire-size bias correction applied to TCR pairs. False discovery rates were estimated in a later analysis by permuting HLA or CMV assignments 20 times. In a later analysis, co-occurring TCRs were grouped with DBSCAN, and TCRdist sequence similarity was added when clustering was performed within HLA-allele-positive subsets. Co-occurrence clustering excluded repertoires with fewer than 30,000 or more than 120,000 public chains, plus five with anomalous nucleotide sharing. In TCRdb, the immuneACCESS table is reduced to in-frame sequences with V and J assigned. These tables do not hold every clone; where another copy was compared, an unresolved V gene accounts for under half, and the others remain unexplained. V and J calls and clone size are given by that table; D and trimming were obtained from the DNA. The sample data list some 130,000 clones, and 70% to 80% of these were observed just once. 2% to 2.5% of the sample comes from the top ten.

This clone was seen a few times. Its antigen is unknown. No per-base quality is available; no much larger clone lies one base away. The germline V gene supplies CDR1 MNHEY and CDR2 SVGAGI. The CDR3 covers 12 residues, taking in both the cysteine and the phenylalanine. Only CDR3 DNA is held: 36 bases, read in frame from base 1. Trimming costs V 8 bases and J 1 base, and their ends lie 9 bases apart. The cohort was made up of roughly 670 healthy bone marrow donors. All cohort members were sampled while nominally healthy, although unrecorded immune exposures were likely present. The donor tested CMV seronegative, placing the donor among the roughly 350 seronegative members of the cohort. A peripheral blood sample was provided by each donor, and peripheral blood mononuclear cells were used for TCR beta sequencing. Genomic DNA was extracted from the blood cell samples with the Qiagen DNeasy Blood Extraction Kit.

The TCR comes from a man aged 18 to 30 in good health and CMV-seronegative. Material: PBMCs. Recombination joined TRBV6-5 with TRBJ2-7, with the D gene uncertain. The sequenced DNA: TGTGCCAGCGGCCAGGTATCCTACGAGCAGTACTTC. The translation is CASGQVSYEQYF.